The 22 T cell receptor beta chains below all came from one sample that was sequenced in a study of shared clonotypes between healthy human individuals. The data were produced by immunoSEQ multiplex PCR, yet TCRdb's version contains in-frame clones alone and is incomplete. Among roughly 1 million clones, around 76% were seen once, and the ten largest hold approximately 1.5%. The specimen was memory CD4+ T cells sorted from blood. The subset: CD45RA-negative fraction. These receptor sequences come from a man in his late teens or twenties in good health.

This clone was observed a few times. CDR3 nucleotides: TGTGCCAGCAGCTTAGTCTGGGTAGGACCCCTCCACTTT. Encoded protein: CASSLVWVGPLHF. The chain combines TRBV7-2 with TRBJ1-6; D call uncertain. CDR1 is SGHTA and CDR2 is FQGNSA in the germline V gene. The CDR3 covers 13 residues. Trimming took off 1 base at V and 12 bases at J, with 10 bases between the two ends.

The chain is built from TRBV7-2 and TRBJ2-1; no clear D. V was trimmed by 5 bases and J by 7 bases, leaving 12 bases between them. Germline V CDR1 and CDR2: SGHTA, FQGNSA. This CDR3 is 13 amino acids long. The CDR3 loop is CASSPYLGNEQFF. DNA of the CDR3: TGTGCCAGCAGCCCTTATTTAGGGAATGAGCAGTTCTTC.

The chain employs TRBV25-1 and TRBJ1-1; D gene ambiguous. Looked up from germline, CDR1 is MGHDK and CDR2 is SYGVNS. The CDR3 spans 12 residues. Trimming took 4 bases from V and 7 from J, leaving 10 bases between them. In nucleotides, the CDR3 is TGTGCCAGCAGTGTGCACACCAGTGAAGCTTTCTTT. It is translated as CASSVHTSEAFF.

This clone was found a few times. The chain combines TRBV10-3 with TRBJ2-5; possible D gene TRBD1, 6 bases. Germline V CDR1 and CDR2: ENHRY, SYGVKD. This CDR3 has 18 amino acids. Trimming removed 2 bases from V and 1 base from J, with 20 bases in between. The CDR3 loop is CAISEPAGVGDFQETQYF. The DNA of the CDR3 is TGTGCCATCAGTGAGCCCGCAGGGGTCGGAGACTTCCAAGAGACCCAGTACTTC.

The chain combines TRBV9 with TRBJ2-2, with TRBD2 identical over 9 bases. The junction had 14 bases not matched to a gene; V was cut back by 0 bases and J by 2 bases. The CDR3 runs 20 residues. Germline CDR1 is SGDLS and CDR2 is YYNGEE. CDR3 residues: CASSVDTGGLATINTGELFF. CDR3 bases: TGTGCCAGCAGCGTAGATACAGGAGGACTAGCGACAATTAACACCGGGGAGCTGTTTTTT.

The V and J genes are TRBV18 and TRBJ1-1; D not certain. Germline-derived CDR1 and CDR2 are KGHSH and LQKENI. The CDR3 has 14 amino acids. The V and J ends lost 2 bases and 1 base respectively, with 8 bases between them. CDR3 nucleotides: TGTGCCAGCTCACCAAATAGGCAGAACACTGAAGCTTTCTTT. This sequence encodes CASSPNRQNTEAFF.

The chain is built from TRBV9 and TRBJ2-1; D is uncertain. This CDR3 has 15 amino acids. V was shortened by 0 bases and J by 2 bases, with 9 bases between the two germline ends. Germline V gene data show CDR1 as SGDLS and CDR2 as YYNGEE. The CDR3 spells CASSVGPIAYNEQFF. In nucleotides, the CDR3 is TGTGCCAGCAGCGTAGGGCCCATTGCCTACAATGAGCAGTTCTTC.

The rearrangement links TRBV5-4 to TRBJ1-5; no clear D gene. CDR1 SGHNT and CDR2 YYREEE come from the germline V gene (reference sequence). CDR3 length: 13 amino acids. V shed 0 bases and J shed 3 bases, with 4 bases lying between them. The CDR3 protein is CASSLDNNQPQHF. The CDR3 DNA reads as TGTGCCAGCAGCTTGGACAACAATCAGCCCCAGCATTTT.

The chain employs TRBV6-5 and TRBJ2-7; D remains ambiguous. Germline assignment: CDR1 MNHEY and CDR2 SVGAGI. The ends were cut back, 6 bases at V and 7 bases at J, with 16 bases in the middle. The CDR3 spans 13 residues. The DNA for the CDR3 is TGTGCCAGCAGGGACCCACGGTACGGGGAGCAGTACTTC. As protein: CASRDPRYGEQYF.

With respect to this clone: The sample carries other DNA sequences with the same CDR3. This sequence joins TRBV5-1 and TRBJ1-2; a weak D match, TRBD1 (6 bases). CDR1 is SGHRS, CDR2 YFSETQ, per germline. CDR3 length equals 13 residues. V was cut by 3 bases and J by 2 bases, with 8 bases left in between. CDR3 region: CASSSGTNYGYTF. The CDR3 DNA sequence: TGCGCCAGCAGCTCTGGGACAAACTATGGCTACACCTTC.

The chain recombines TRBV29-1 with TRBJ2-7; D perhaps matches TRBD1 (5 bases). Germline CDR1 SQVTM, CDR2 ANQGSEA. The length of the CDR3 is 14 residues. Deletions cut 7 bases from V and 0 bases from J, with 16 bases between. The CDR3 is CSASMTASSYEQYF. For the CDR3, the DNA is TGCAGCGCATCTATGACAGCAAGCTCCTACGAGCAGTACTTC.

This clone came up a few times. The rearrangement links TRBV5-1 to TRBJ1-6, with D hard to call. V was cut by 1 base and J by 7 bases, with 12 bases left in between. Germline CDR1 SGHRS, CDR2 YFSETQ. This CDR3 has 15 residues. The CDR3 DNA is TGCGCCAGCAGCTTGACATCTCAGATCAATTCACCCCTCCACTTT. It translates to CASSLTSQINSPLHF.

Comment on this clone: Distinct nucleotide sequences in the sample also encode this CDR3. CDR3 DNA sequence: TGTGCCAGCTCTCCCTCAGACAAGAACACTGAAGCTTTCTTT. This gives the protein CASSPSDKNTEAFF. The chain uses TRBV18 and TRBJ1-1; no clear D. Germline CDR1 reads KGHSH; CDR2 reads LQKENI. V shed 6 bases and J shed 1 base, with 12 bases lying between them. CDR3 length: 14 amino acids.

As to this clone: Different DNA sequences within this sample yield the same CDR3. The V gene is TRBV18, the J gene TRBJ2-5; no clear D. V lost 2 bases to trimming and J lost 1 base, with 5 bases between them. CDR1 is KGHSH, CDR2 LQKENI, per germline. The CDR3 length is 13 residues. The CDR3 bases are TGTGCCAGCTCACCAAACCGCCAAGAGACCCAGTACTTC. Its protein product is CASSPNRQETQYF.

The CDR3 DNA reads as TGTGCCAGTAGTATAGGCTATCTCGGTCAGCCCCAGCATTTT. Translation: CASSIGYLGQPQHF. This rearrangement joins TRBV19 to TRBJ1-5, with D hard to call. This CDR3 has 14 residues. Germline values: CDR1 LNHDA, CDR2 SQIVND (reference sequence). V was pared by 1 base and J by 6 bases, with 10 bases between.

The V gene is TRBV18, the J gene TRBJ1-4; D ambiguous. This CDR3 comprises 12 residues. The germline V gene encodes CDR1 KGHSH and CDR2 LQKENI. V gave up 4 bases and J gave up 4 bases, with 4 bases separating them. In DNA form, the CDR3 reads TGTGCCAGCTCACGGTTTAATGAAAAACTGTTTTTT. This codes for CASSRFNEKLFF.

The rearrangement uses TRBV19 and TRBJ2-5, with D possibly TRBD1 on 6 matching bases. V shed 3 bases and J shed 5 bases, with 10 bases lying between them. Germline assignment: CDR1 LNHDA and CDR2 SQIVND (reference sequence). The CDR3 is 13 residues long. CDR3 amino acids: CASSIQGLETQYF. CDR3 nucleotides: TGTGCCAGTAGTATTCAGGGGTTGGAGACCCAGTACTTC.

The genes are TRBV29-1 and TRBJ1-1; perhaps TRBD1 as D (5 bases). The CDR3 runs to 13 residues. The germline gives CDR1 SQVTM, CDR2 ANQGSEA. Trimming shortened V by 4 bases and J by 1 base, and 10 bases separated the two germline ends. The CDR3 protein is CSVGGMPNTEAFF. Here the CDR3 DNA reads TGCAGCGTTGGGGGCATGCCGAACACTGAAGCTTTCTTT.

Of note for this clone: The same CDR3 can be traced to other DNA sequences in this sample. V is TRBV2 and J is TRBJ1-1; D is uncertain. The V end was cut by 4 bases, the J end by 0 bases, with 6 bases between. This CDR3 has 13 amino acids. Germline loops: CDR1 SNHLY, CDR2 FYNNEI. DNA of the CDR3: TGTGCCAGCAGTGTGGTGATGAACACTGAAGCTTTCTTT. Translated, it gives CASSVVMNTEAFF.

There are many counts of this clone. This rearrangement joins TRBV18 to TRBJ1-5; D remains unclear. The CDR3 covers 16 residues. Germline lookup yields CDR1 KGHSH and CDR2 LQKENI. V lost 2 bases and J 4 bases, leaving 15 bases between the germline ends. The CDR3 region is CASSPSMSANNQPQHF. The CDR3 nucleotides read TGTGCCAGCTCACCATCCATGTCAGCAAATAATCAGCCCCAGCATTTT.

The V gene is TRBV6-5, the J gene TRBJ1-1; 7 positions match TRBD1. Germline V gene sequence: CDR1 MNHEY, CDR2 SVGAGI. The CDR3 is 16 residues long. Trimming cost V 0 bases and J 5 bases; bases outside gene matches: 9. CDR3 sequence (DNA): TGTGCCAGCAGTTACTCGACCACGTCGACAGGGACTGAAGCTTTCTTT. This sequence encodes CASSYSTTSTGTEAFF.

The V gene is TRBV6-6, the J gene TRBJ2-2; possibly TRBD2 for D (6 bases). Trimming took off 7 bases at V and 7 bases at J, with 7 bases between the two ends. The CDR3 is 11 amino acids. Germline V gives CDR1 MNHNY, CDR2 SVGAGI (reference sequence). The CDR3 spells CASTDYGELFF. The CDR3 DNA follows: TGTGCCAGCACGGACTACGGGGAGCTGTTTTTT.